This section outlines one T cell receptor (beta chain) sequence together with its context. This specimen belongs to a study of blood T cell repertoires in COVID-19. Study summary: Donors in the United States, Italy and Spain gave samples during acute or convalescent COVID-19. PBMCs, B-cell-depleted T cells, or T cells were the source of the cDNA or gDNA that made up the material.

Per the original methods: Reference gene primer amplification gave nucleated cell count estimates. Generated by immunoSEQ multiplex PCR, the TCRdb table keeps only in-frame clones and is missing some. V and J calls plus clone size are reproduced from that table; the DNA served to infer D and trimming. The sample contains about 210,000 clones, around 83% of which appear only once. The CDR3 has 12 amino acids. Deletions cut 2 bases from V and 6 bases from J, with 7 bases between. Germline CDR1 is MNHEY and CDR2 is SVGEGT. Sequenced: peripheral blood. V usage is TRBV6-2 or TRBV6-3 and J usage is TRBJ1-1; no definite D call. This receptor was obtained from a man aged 45-60 years with active or convalescent COVID-19. The CDR3 DNA reads as TGTGCCAGCAGTTACAGTGGAGCTGAAGCTTTCTTT. Amino acids: CASSYSGAEAFF.